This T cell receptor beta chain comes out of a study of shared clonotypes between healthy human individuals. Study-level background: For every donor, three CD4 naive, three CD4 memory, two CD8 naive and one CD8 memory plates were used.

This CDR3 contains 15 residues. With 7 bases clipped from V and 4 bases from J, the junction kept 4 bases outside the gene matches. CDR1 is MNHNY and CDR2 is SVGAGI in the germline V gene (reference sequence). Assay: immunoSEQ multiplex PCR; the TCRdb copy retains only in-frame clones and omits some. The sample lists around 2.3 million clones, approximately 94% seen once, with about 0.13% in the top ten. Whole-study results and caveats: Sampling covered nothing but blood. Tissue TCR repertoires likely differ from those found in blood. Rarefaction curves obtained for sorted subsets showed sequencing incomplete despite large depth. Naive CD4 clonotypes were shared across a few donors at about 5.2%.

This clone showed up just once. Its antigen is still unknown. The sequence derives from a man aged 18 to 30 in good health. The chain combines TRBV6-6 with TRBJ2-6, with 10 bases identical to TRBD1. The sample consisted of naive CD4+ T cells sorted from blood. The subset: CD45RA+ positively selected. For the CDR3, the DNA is TGTGCCAGCACCGACAGGGGGCAAGGGGCCAACGTCCTGACTTTC. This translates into CASTDRGQGANVLTF.